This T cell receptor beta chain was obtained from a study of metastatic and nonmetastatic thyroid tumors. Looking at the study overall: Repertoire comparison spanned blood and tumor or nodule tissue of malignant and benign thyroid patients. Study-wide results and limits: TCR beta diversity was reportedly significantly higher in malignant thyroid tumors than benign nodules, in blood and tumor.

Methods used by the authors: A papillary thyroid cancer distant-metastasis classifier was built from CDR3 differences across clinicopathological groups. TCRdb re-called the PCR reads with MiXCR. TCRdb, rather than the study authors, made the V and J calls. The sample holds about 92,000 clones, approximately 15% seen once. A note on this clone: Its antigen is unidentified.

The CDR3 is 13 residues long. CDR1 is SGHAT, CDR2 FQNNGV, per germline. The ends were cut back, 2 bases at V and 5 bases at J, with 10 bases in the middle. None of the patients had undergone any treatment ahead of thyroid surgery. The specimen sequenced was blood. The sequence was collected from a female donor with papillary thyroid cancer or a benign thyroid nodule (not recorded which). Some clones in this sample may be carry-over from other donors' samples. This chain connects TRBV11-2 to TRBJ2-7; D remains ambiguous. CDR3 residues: CASSLSSIHEQYF. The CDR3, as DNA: TGTGCCAGCAGCTTAAGTAGCATCCACGAGCAGTACTTC.